This TCR beta chain was captured in a study of T cells after yellow fever vaccination. CDR1 and CDR2 (germline): GTSNPN, SVGIG (reference sequence). With 3 bases clipped from V and 7 bases from J, the junction kept 7 bases outside the gene matches. CDR3 length: 14 residues. A 5'RACE template-switching step, the method used to make TCR cDNA, added a universal primer site and UMIs. From the 5' RACE reads, TCRdb called clonotypes with MiXCR, one entry per CDR3 protein. This sample yields about 220,000 distinct CDR3 sequences, of which 3% to 3.5% are seen a single time; under 3.5% belongs to the top ten. This clonotype was seen at least ten times. Its target is unknown. Study-level results: After the booster, 96% of CD4 and just over 85% of CD8 primary-response clones were re-detected. Weaker, the secondary response had a peak occurring faster, on day 5 versus 15.

This specimen consisted of CD4+ T cells sorted from PBMCs, obtained 10 days after the yellow fever booster vaccination. J is TRBJ2-3 and V is TRBV30, with 10 bases matching TRBD1. The sequence was collected from a man aged 18 to 30 who received the YFV17D yellow fever vaccine. The CDR3 spells CAWRETGGMNTQYF. The DNA for the CDR3 is TGTGCCTGGAGGGAGACAGGGGGCATGAATACGCAGTATTTT.